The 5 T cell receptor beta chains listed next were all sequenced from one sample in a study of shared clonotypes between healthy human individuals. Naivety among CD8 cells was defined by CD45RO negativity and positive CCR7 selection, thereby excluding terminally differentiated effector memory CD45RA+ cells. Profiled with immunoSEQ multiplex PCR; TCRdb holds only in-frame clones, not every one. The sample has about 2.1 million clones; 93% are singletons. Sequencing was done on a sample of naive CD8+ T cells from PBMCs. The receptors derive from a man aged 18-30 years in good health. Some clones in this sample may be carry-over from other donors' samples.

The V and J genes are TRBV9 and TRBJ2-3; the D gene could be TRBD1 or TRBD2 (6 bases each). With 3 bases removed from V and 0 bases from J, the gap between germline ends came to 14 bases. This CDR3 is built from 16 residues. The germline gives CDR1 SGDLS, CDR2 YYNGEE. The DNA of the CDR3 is TGTGCCAGCAGCGGGCCTCGGGGGCCGAGCACAGATACGCAGTATTTT. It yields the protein CASSGPRGPSTDTQYF.

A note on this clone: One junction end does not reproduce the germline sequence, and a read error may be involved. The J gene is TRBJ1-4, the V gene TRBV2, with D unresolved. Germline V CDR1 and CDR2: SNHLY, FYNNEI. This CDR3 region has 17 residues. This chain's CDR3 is CASSEGLGWATNEKLFF. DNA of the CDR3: TGTGCCAGTAGTGAAGGGCTGGGGTGGGCAACTAATGAAAAACTGTTTTTT.

CDR3 sequence: CASSPAGASYNEQFF. The CDR3 region has the DNA TGTGCCAGCAGCCCAGCGGGAGCCTCCTACAATGAGCAGTTCTTC. The gene calls are TRBV7-9 and TRBJ2-1; TRBD2 aligns across 8 bases. Germline V gene sequence: CDR1 SEHNR, CDR2 FQNEAQ (reference sequence). Germline trimming cut 5 bases from V and 0 bases from J; bases unmatched to any gene: 3. The CDR3 loop spans 15 amino acids.

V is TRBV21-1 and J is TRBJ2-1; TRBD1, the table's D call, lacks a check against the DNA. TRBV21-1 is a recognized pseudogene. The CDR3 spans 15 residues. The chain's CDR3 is CASSEKWEQGDEQFF. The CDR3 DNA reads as TGTGCCAGCAGCGAAAAGTGGGAACAGGGCGATGAGCAGTTCTTC.

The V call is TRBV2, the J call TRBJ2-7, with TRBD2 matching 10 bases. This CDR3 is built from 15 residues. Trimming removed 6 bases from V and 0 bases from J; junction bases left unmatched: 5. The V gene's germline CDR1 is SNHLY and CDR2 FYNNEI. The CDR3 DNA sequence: TGTGCCAGCAGGCTTAGCGGGGGGCCCTCCTACGAGCAGTACTTC. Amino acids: CASRLSGGPSYEQYF.